This T cell receptor (beta chain) derives from a study of regulatory T cells in long-lasting Graves disease (dated by TCRdb to about 2021). About the investigation overall: Antithyroid drugs had been taken for less than 3 months by newly diagnosed Graves' disease patients. A total of around 35 samples underwent TCR sequencing: some 13 from persistent and about 20 from newly diagnosed Graves' disease patients. This study used TCR sequencing and RNA sequencing of peripheral blood to compare persistent Graves' disease patients against newly diagnosed Graves' disease patients. The study was registered as a clinical trial and conducted in China. Broad study findings and their caveats: TRBV28, TRBJ1-2 and TRBJ2-5 were preferentially used in persistent disease, while TRBV20-1 and TRBJ2-1 were favored in newly diagnosed disease. A larger number of public clonotypes was shared among persistent patients (approximately 3,000) than among newly diagnosed patients (around 970). Sequencing and analysis were limited to the TCR beta chain. Persistent Graves' disease patients showed lower TCR Shannon entropy and fewer highly expanded clones than newly diagnosed patients, suggesting clonal expansion. The small sample size was acknowledged by the authors as a limitation that may reduce accuracy. Only peripheral blood was studied, because thyroid tissue, the primary lesion, was inaccessible.

The label giving this sample's time point can be read as: newly diagnosed GD, antithyroid drugs for less than 3 months. RNA was extracted from PBMCs in TRIzol for both TCR sequencing and RNA sequencing. The diagnosis of Graves' disease was made according to American Thyroid Association guidelines. The patients came from an endocrinology department in Xi'an, China. Each patient gave 8.5 to 9.5 milliliters of peripheral blood, collected in an EDTA anticoagulant tube. Ficoll Paque Plus density gradient separation was used to isolate PBMCs, and no further T cell sorting was done. RNA quality was checked with an Agilent 2100 Bioanalyzer and agarose gel, and concentration with a NanoDrop 2000. This clonotype was counted many times. Which antigen it targets is not known. Base-call qualities are not available, and no considerably larger clone is one nucleotide away. From its cysteine to its phenylalanine, the CDR3 spans 13 amino acids. Only CDR3 DNA is held: 39 bases, read in frame from base 1. Trimming accounts for 4 bases at V and 6 bases at J, while the number of junction bases matched to no gene is 0. Looking up the germline V gene yields CDR1 SQVTM and CDR2 ANQGSEA.

Preparation of the library involved multiplex PCR. The data were produced on an Illumina HiSeq 4000. iRepertoire HTBI primers and Arm-PCR amplification of CDR3 regions were used to construct TCR beta libraries. Before sequencing, the PCR products underwent gel purification. Per the authors' processing: Across samples, 60 to 75 TRBV and roughly 15 TRBJ segments were identified and used for gene usage analysis of CDR3 amino acid clonotypes. Filtered high-quality paired reads were merged into contigs using COPE and FqMerger. BLAST was used to align contigs to the IMGT TRBV, TRBD and TRBJ reference genes, and CDR3 was defined following IMGT. Highly expanded clones were defined as clonotypes with a frequency above 0.1%. Repertoire diversity was measured by Shannon entropy, and V-J evenness by the Gini coefficient. A clonotype was considered public if more than one individual shared it. TCRdb reran the public reads through fastp at Q25 and MiXCR, keeping productive beta chains. Rows are combined by CDR3 protein, so each entry shows the most common genes and DNA. The V and J calls come from TCRdb's annotation, not from the publication. Present in this sample are some 500,000 distinct CDR3 sequences, approximately 13% of which were seen just once. Jointly, the top ten make up roughly 10% of the sample.

The sample was also reused in another study, on T cells in Graves' hyperthyroidism and ophthalmopathy. The second paper states: A patient counted as having stable Graves' hyperthyroidism if no progression to ophthalmopathy occurred over 18 months of follow-up. Hyperthyroidism patients were aged 18 to 65 years and newly diagnosed, with disease duration of less than 2 months. Exclusion was applied to patients with uncontrolled infections, other autoimmune diseases, pregnancy or lactation. Clinical symptoms, serum thyroxine and TRAb, thyroid ultrasound, and orbital computed tomography formed the basis for the diagnoses. A first-round RT-PCR of the TCR CDR3 used the HTBI primer set with the Qiagen OneStep RT-PCR kit. Blood samples also contained most of the expanded thyroid clonotypes (frequency above 0.001), which suggests that blood repertoires may reflect thyroid immune responses. Ophthalmopathy was separated from stable hyperthyroidism by a 13 V-J signature model, with just over 85% sensitivity and roughly 81% specificity obtained in cross-validation and 80%/75% obtained in testing. In validation, the model predicted progression to ophthalmopathy with approximately 70% sensitivity and roughly 75% specificity, a median of about six months before onset. TCR V-J signatures able to tell the groups apart were searched for in a discovery cohort of 90 to 100 patients, of whom around 43 had Graves' ophthalmopathy and about 60 had stable Graves' hyperthyroidism. An independent validation cohort of around 19 hyperthyroidism patients and about 15 patients who later progressed to ophthalmopathy tested prospective prediction of ophthalmopathy. The 100 discovery patients were randomly divided into training and test sets at a 7:3 ratio. In addition, the study compared T-cell repertoires in thyroid tissue and in blood from a handful of Graves' hyperthyroidism patients. Once sampling was done, hyperthyroidism patients were given methimazole at a starting dose of 30 mg daily, whereas ophthalmopathy patients were given high-dose intravenous methylprednisolone. Libraries were constructed in a second round of multiplex PCR, after which size selection and purification were performed. Sequencing of the libraries was done on an Illumina HiSeq2000 using paired-end 100 bp reads. Raw data were processed with SOAPnuke, discarding reads with adapters, uncalled bases, mean Phred below 15, or no exact constant-primer or identifier match. High-quality paired reads were merged using COPE v1.2.5, and each unique nucleotide sequence was defined as a clonotype. MiTCR v1.1 was used to align clonotypes to the IMGT TRBV, TRBD and TRBJ reference segments. The analysis included only V-J combinations with a frequency above 0.0001, which together covered around 99% of the repertoires. The TCS score was defined as the ratio of F50 (clonal expansion) to E x V (chaos), calculated using BLOSUM62-based TCRdist between CDR3 peptides within each V-J. Welch's t-statistics and random forest reduced around 550 V-J features to 10 to 15, which were used in a naive Bayes classifier (R e1071). Sample size was not statistically predetermined, and blinding of investigators to group allocation was not performed. The paper describes TCR Vbeta CDR3 sequencing of about 140 peripheral blood samples, made up of some 40 ophthalmopathy patients, roughly 72 hyperthyroidism patients and about 17 progressor patients.

The TCR comes from a man younger than 45 with Graves disease. Donor details come from another sample of the same person, matched by shared clones. Sequenced material: peripheral blood mononuclear cells (PBMCs), taken at new diagnosis, from a patient treated with antithyroid drugs. This sequence uses TRBV29-1 and TRBJ2-1; TRBD2 lines up with 13 middle nucleotides. This receptor carries the CDR3 CSVGLAGGNEQFF. The bases are TGCAGCGTTGGACTAGCGGGGGGCAATGAGCAGTTCTTC.